This TCR beta chain emerged from a study of OX40 agonist ivuxolimab in advanced cancers. Study at large: The dose-escalation cohort was around 83% male, with a mean age of about 60 years, ranging roughly 20 to 90. Findings and limits, study-wide: Some nonresponders additionally presented with little normalized T-cell clonal expansion. Antigen specificity was not determined for the expanded peripheral T cells.

Generated by immunoSEQ multiplex PCR, the TCRdb table keeps only in-frame clones and is missing some. The repertoire has 60,000 to 85,000 clones, around 82% of them found once; the top ten carry 6.9%. As to this clone: What it recognizes is unknown.

The V gene end was trimmed by 2 bases and the J gene end by 3 bases; junction bases not matched to a gene: 7. The germline gives CDR1 LNHDA, CDR2 SQIVND (reference sequence). The CDR3 is made up of 17 amino acids. The chain uses TRBV19 and TRBJ2-1; 10 nucleotides line up with TRBD2. Source: CD4+ or CD8+ T cells sorted from blood, taken in a trial of the OX40 agonist ivuxolimab. This TCR was sampled from an adult with an advanced solid tumor such as melanoma, head and neck, liver or kidney cancer. The CDR3 loop reads CASSIRSSGSIYNEQFF. For the CDR3, the DNA is TGTGCCAGTAGTATAAGGTCTAGCGGGAGTATCTACAATGAGCAGTTCTTC.